The 25 T cell receptor beta chains reported below all come from one sample, sequenced in a study of identical twins. TCRdb reanalysed the 5' RACE reads using MiXCR and keeps one entry per CDR3 protein. Among roughly 500,000 distinct CDR3 sequences listed, roughly a fifth were seen once. These data were also filed under a second study, of T cells expressing NK-cell markers.

The sample comprised CD4+ T cells sorted from blood. These receptors came from a woman aged 18-29 years in good health.

The rearrangement uses TRBV5-1 and TRBJ2-2; tentative D call: TRBD2 (7 bases). V was cut by 6 bases and J by 2 bases, with 11 bases left in between. CDR3 size: 14 residues. Germline-derived CDR1 and CDR2 are SGHRS and YFSETQ. The DNA of the CDR3 is TGCGCCAGCAACGGGGGGCCAAACACCGGGGAGCTGTTTTTT. Protein product: CASNGGPNTGELFF. Filled out from reference TRBV5-1 and TRBJ2-2, the complete variable domain reads KAGVTQTPRYLIKTRGQQVTLSCSPISGHRSVSWYQQTPGQGLQFLFEYFSETQRNKGNFPGRFSGRQFSNSRSEMNVSTLELGDSALYLCASNGGPNTGELFFGEGSRLTVL.

There are many counts of this clonotype. The rearrangement joins TRBV5-1 to TRBJ2-2; 7 nucleotides align to TRBD1. This CDR3 is 16 amino acids long. CDR1 and CDR2 (germline): SGHRS, YFSETQ. Unmatched junction bases numbered 6, after V lost 0 bases and J lost 4 bases. This CDR3 reads CASSLGLRDSTGELFF. CDR3 nucleotide sequence: TGCGCCAGCAGCTTGGGGCTCCGGGACAGCACCGGGGAGCTGTTTTTT.

This clonotype was seen more than once but under ten times. The chain uses TRBV20-1 and TRBJ2-3; the D gene is possibly TRBD2 (5 bases). The germline V gene has CDR1 DFQATT and CDR2 SNEGSKA (reference sequence). CDR3 length: 13 residues. V gave up 2 bases and J gave up 4 bases, with 10 bases separating them. The chain's CDR3 is CSARPGGADTQYF. CDR3 nucleotide sequence: TGCAGTGCTAGACCTGGAGGTGCAGATACGCAGTATTTT.

The CDR3 loop reads CASSFDQGQGTDTQYF. The CDR3 DNA reads as TGTGCCAGCAGCTTTGATCAGGGCCAAGGCACAGATACGCAGTATTTT. The chain recombines TRBV7-9 with TRBJ2-3, with a weak D call TRBD1 (5 bases). The CDR3 covers 16 residues. Germline values: CDR1 SEHNR, CDR2 FQNEAQ (reference sequence). Trimming shortened V by 3 bases and J by 1 base, and 14 bases separated the two germline ends.

The chain combines TRBV7-6 with TRBJ2-3, with TRBD2 as a possible D gene (5 bases). The ends were cut back, 3 bases at V and 0 bases at J, with 10 bases in the middle. Germline CDR1 reads SGHVS; CDR2 reads FNYEAQ. This CDR3 spans 15 amino acids. The chain's CDR3 is CASSFYSVSTDTQYF. CDR3 in DNA: TGTGCCAGCAGCTTCTATAGCGTAAGCACAGATACGCAGTATTTT.

A few counts support this clonotype. This chain's CDR3 is CASSLRSGVHYNEQFF. CDR3 nucleotide sequence: TGTGCCAGCAGTTTAAGGTCGGGAGTACACTACAATGAGCAGTTCTTC. The chain links TRBV12-3 or TRBV12-4 to TRBJ2-1, with D possibly matching TRBD2 (6 bases). The CDR3 runs 16 residues. V gave up 2 bases and J gave up 3 bases, with 14 bases separating them.

This clonotype was picked up a small number of times. This rearrangement joins TRBV7-2 to TRBJ2-7; the match to TRBD2 covers 13 bases. The germline V gene encodes CDR1 SGHTA and CDR2 FQGNSA. This CDR3 spans 15 amino acids. The V segment lost 2 bases and the J segment 3 bases; nucleotides outside the gene matches: 1. The CDR3 sequence is CASSLTSGRDYEQYF. The CDR3, as DNA: TGTGCCAGCAGCTTAACTAGCGGGAGGGACTACGAGCAGTACTTC.

The genes are TRBV20-1 and TRBJ1-2, with 9 bases aligning to TRBD1. The germline V gene has CDR1 DFQATT and CDR2 SNEGSKA (reference sequence). With V trimmed by 6 bases and J by 4 bases, 3 bases remained unmatched. This CDR3 spans 12 amino acids. The CDR3 reads CSALTGGYGYTF. Written as DNA, the CDR3 is TGCAGTGCCCTGACAGGGGGCTATGGCTACACCTTC.

This rearrangement joins TRBV11-2 to TRBJ2-1; tentative D call: TRBD2 (6 bases). The CDR3 loop spans 15 amino acids. V was cut by 2 bases and J by 9 bases, with 17 bases left in between. CDR1 is SGHAT and CDR2 is FQNNGV in the germline V gene. The CDR3 here is CASSLRVAAGAEQFF. CDR3 in DNA: TGTGCCAGCAGCTTAAGGGTAGCGGCTGGGGCTGAGCAGTTCTTC.

The genes are TRBV20-1 and TRBJ2-3, with D maybe TRBD2 (5 bases). This CDR3 spans 13 amino acids. Germline V lookup: CDR1 DFQATT, CDR2 SNEGSKA (reference sequence). V was trimmed by 4 bases and J by 6 bases, leaving 14 bases between them. The CDR3 DNA follows: TGCAGTGCTATCTCGGGAACGGAGGATACGCAGTATTTT. The encoded protein is CSAISGTEDTQYF.

The V call is TRBV12-3 or TRBV12-4, the J call TRBJ1-1; TRBD1 is a possible D gene (5 bases). The CDR3 has 14 amino acids. Trimming took 7 bases from V and 5 from J, leaving 17 bases between them. CDR3 amino acids: CASTFIIEGTEAFF. CDR3 DNA sequence: TGTGCCAGCACTTTCATCATTGAGGGGACTGAAGCTTTCTTT.

The genes are TRBV6-5 and TRBJ1-2, with D perhaps TRBD1 (6 bases). V was cut by 2 bases and J by 3 bases, with 10 bases left in between. Germline V lookup: CDR1 MNHEY, CDR2 SVGAGI. CDR3 length equals 14 residues. The CDR3 bases are TGTGCCAGCAGTTACAAAGGGGGGGACTATGGCTACACCTTC. It specifies CASSYKGGDYGYTF.

The chain combines TRBV5-1 with TRBJ2-1; D could derive from TRBD1 or TRBD2 (6 bases each). Germline V gene data show CDR1 as SGHRS and CDR2 as YFSETQ. V gave up 0 bases and J gave up 2 bases, with 9 bases separating them. CDR3 length: 15 amino acids. The CDR3 is CASSLEGGTYNEQFF. The CDR3 DNA is TGCGCCAGCAGCTTGGAGGGGGGCACCTACAATGAGCAGTTCTTC. The full variable domain, in which reference TRBV5-1 and TRBJ2-1 provide the parts outside the CDR3, is KAGVTQTPRYLIKTRGQQVTLSCSPISGHRSVSWYQQTPGQGLQFLFEYFSETQRNKGNFPGRFSGRQFSNSRSEMNVSTLELGDSALYLCASSLEGGTYNEQFFGPGTRLTVL.

The table lists this clonotype with a few counts. The limits of the CDR3 on the DNA are not certain, so only TCRdb's listed CDR3 is given. This chain uses TRBV19 with TRBJ2-1. CDR1 and CDR2 (germline): LNHDA, SQIVND (reference sequence). The CDR3 is made up of 12 amino acids, end residues included. Here the CDR3 reads CASSNFGNEQFF.

This clonotype was seen a handful of times. The chain couples TRBV7-9 to TRBJ2-1; 16 nucleotides line up with TRBD2. The CDR3 has 17 residues. V lost 5 bases and J lost 3; bases outside the gene matches: 4. Germline assignment: CDR1 SEHNR and CDR2 FQNEAQ (reference sequence). The CDR3 DNA reads TGTGCCAGCAGCCCGGGACTAGCGGGAGGGATCTACAATGAGCAGTTCTTC. The encoded protein is CASSPGLAGGIYNEQFF. Complete variable domain (other parts from reference TRBV7-9 and TRBJ2-1): DTGVSQNPRHKITKRGQNVTFRCDPISEHNRLYWYRQTLGQGPEFLTYFQNEAQLEKSRLLSDRFSAERPKGSFSTLEIQRTEQGDSAMYLCASSPGLAGGIYNEQFFGPGTRLTVL.

This clonotype was observed a handful of times. V and J are TRBV20-1 and TRBJ2-1; 14 nucleotides match TRBD2. The CDR3 is 16 amino acids. Germline lookup yields CDR1 DFQATT and CDR2 SNEGSKA (reference sequence). The V gene end was trimmed by 3 bases and the J gene end by 9 bases; junction bases not matched to a gene: 10. CDR3 nucleotide sequence: TGCAGTGCTAGCTCGATGACTAGCGGGGGGGGGGCTGAGCAGTTCTTC. Its translation is CSASSMTSGGGAEQFF.

This clonotype was observed a few times. The J gene is TRBJ2-1, the V gene TRBV6-2 or TRBV6-3; 12 positions agree with TRBD2. Trimming took 8 bases from V and 9 from J; bases not matched to a gene: 8. The CDR3 sequence is 14 residues long. CDR1 MNHEY and CDR2 SVGEGT come from the germline V gene. The CDR3, as DNA: TGTGCCAGCGGGACTAGCGGGCGTGTTGGTGAGCAGTTCTTC. Translation: CASGTSGRVGEQFF.

The chain carries TRBV3-1 and TRBJ2-1; D unresolved. The CDR3 covers 17 residues. Trimming shortened V by 7 bases and J by 1 base, and 20 bases separated the two germline ends. CDR1 LGHDT and CDR2 YNNKEL come from the germline V gene (reference sequence). The CDR3 nucleotides read TGTGCCAGCACCCATATGAGGCTACTCAGTTCCTACAATGAGCAGTTCTTC. Translation gives CASTHMRLLSSYNEQFF.

J is TRBJ2-4 and V is TRBV5-1, with TRBD2 identical over 11 bases. The CDR3 loop spans 17 amino acids. The germline CDR1 and CDR2 sequences are SGHRS and YFSETQ. The V gene end was trimmed by 4 bases and the J gene end by 6 bases; junction bases not matched to a gene: 12. This CDR3 reads CASSPYILAGGPNIQYF. The CDR3 DNA is TGCGCCAGCAGCCCCTATATTCTAGCGGGGGGACCAAACATTCAGTACTTC.

The chain recombines TRBV12-3 or TRBV12-4 with TRBJ2-6, with D uncertain. The V and J ends lost 8 bases and 0 bases respectively, with 11 bases between them. The CDR3 contains 15 residues. This chain's CDR3 is CASLSASSGANVLTF. As DNA, the CDR3 is TGTGCCAGCCTGTCGGCAAGCTCTGGGGCCAACGTCCTGACTTTC.

This clonotype was picked up a small number of times. V gene TRBV6-5 combines with J gene TRBJ2-3; no reliable D call. The CDR3 length is 17 residues. In germline, CDR1 is MNHEY, CDR2 SVGAGI. Trimming cost V 0 bases and J 2 bases, with 15 bases left between them. This CDR3 reads CASSYSRPSRVTDTQYF. The CDR3 DNA reads TGTGCCAGCAGTTACTCACGGCCCTCCCGAGTCACAGATACGCAGTATTTT.

This rearrangement joins TRBV10-1 to TRBJ1-1; the D is unclear. The CDR3 length is 13 residues. Trimming left V 7 bases short and J 5 bases short, with 14 bases between. CDR1 and CDR2 from the germline V gene are WNHNN and SYGVQD (reference sequence). The CDR3 coding sequence is TGCGCCAGCAACCGCTTCGTGGGGACTGAAGCTTTCTTT. Encoded protein: CASNRFVGTEAFF.

The chain uses TRBV4-3 and TRBJ2-1; 12 bases are shared with TRBD2. The V gene end was trimmed by 8 bases and the J gene end by 8 bases; junction bases not matched to a gene: 7. Germline-derived CDR1 and CDR2 are LGHNA and YSLEER. This CDR3 has 14 amino acids. Written as DNA, the CDR3 is TGCGCCAGCGGTCAGACTAGCGGGAGCTATGAGCAGTTCTTC. It translates to CASGQTSGSYEQFF.

This chain connects TRBV6-1 to TRBJ2-5; D is possibly TRBD1 or TRBD2 (7 bases each). Trimming took off 7 bases at V and 4 bases at J, with 25 bases between the two ends. This CDR3 is built from 17 residues. The V gene's germline CDR1 is MNHNS and CDR2 SASEGT. CDR3 amino acids: CASNKRAQGGAGETQYF. CDR3 nucleotides: TGTGCCAGCAACAAGAGAGCCCAGGGGGGGGCGGGAGAGACCCAGTACTTC.

There are a few counts of this clonotype. V gene TRBV6-5 combines with J gene TRBJ2-7, with D uncertain. This CDR3 has 14 residues. Germline V gene lookup returns CDR1 MNHEY and CDR2 SVGAGI. Trimming took 0 bases from V and 0 from J, leaving 6 bases between them. The CDR3 DNA reads as TGTGCCAGCAGTTACTCTACGGACTCCTACGAGCAGTACTTC. It encodes CASSYSTDSYEQYF.